This T cell receptor beta chain was sequenced for a study of long-term antiretroviral therapy in people with HIV. As to this clone: What it recognizes is unknown.

The immunoSEQ assay was v3.0, run at survey level. The protocol was immunoSEQ multiplex PCR, while the TCRdb copy is restricted to in-frame clones and leaves out a portion. The sample has 25,000 to 30,000 clones, more than 75% seen once. Study-level findings and limits: Whereas controls had wider CDR3 length ranges, HIV repertoires had narrower ones.

Per donor, at least one pre-ART and at least two post-ART PBMC samples were obtained. Each HIV participant was treated in the United States. This CDR3 has 14 amino acids. Looked up from germline, CDR1 is MNHEY and CDR2 is SMNVEV (reference sequence). V lost 5 bases to trimming and J lost 6 bases, with 14 bases between them. The clonotype originates from a man aged 35 to 55 with HIV. The sample consisted of unsorted PBMCs, taken about 5 years after starting antiretroviral therapy. The chain employs TRBV27 and TRBJ2-1; a possible D gene is TRBD1 (5 bases). The DNA for the CDR3 is TGTGCCAGCAGTCTTCCGACAGACCCCAATGAGCAGTTCTTC. Translating it yields CASSLPTDPNEQFF.